This TCR beta chain was sequenced for a study of T cells after yellow fever vaccination. Template-switching 5'RACE yielded the TCR cDNA; a universal primer site and UMIs were added in the process. MiXCR was run by TCRdb on the 5' RACE reads, yielding one entry per CDR3 protein. The table lists 250,000 to 300,000 distinct CDR3 sequences, 10% to 15% of them singletons. Unmatched junction bases numbered 13, after V lost 7 bases and J lost 5 bases. The CDR3 has 16 residues. CDR1 is MNHEY and CDR2 is SMNVEV in the germline V gene (reference sequence). This specimen consisted of CD4+ T cells sorted from PBMCs, obtained 45 days after the yellow fever booster vaccination. This clonotype originated in a man younger than 45 who received the YFV17D yellow fever vaccine. V usage is TRBV27 and J usage is TRBJ2-2; 7 nucleotides line up with TRBD1. The DNA for the CDR3 is TGTGCCAGCAAGCCCCCGGGACAGTCATATACCGGGGAGCTGTTTTTT. It encodes CASKPPGQSYTGELFF.